This T cell receptor (beta chain) appears in the sequencing data of a study of T-cell reconstitution after alpha-beta-depleted transplantation in children. Unique molecular identifiers were incorporated into the prepared TCRbeta library. TCRdb passed the PCR reads through MiXCR, listing each CDR3 protein once. Among 450,000 to 500,000 distinct CDR3 sequences listed, about an eighth were seen once. J lost 5 bases, V lost 2 bases, and 5 bases had no gene match. The CDR3 sequence is 13 residues long. Per germline, CDR1 DFQATT and CDR2 SNEGSKA (reference sequence). There are a few counts of this clonotype.

V is TRBV20-1 and J is TRBJ2-7; 8 bases are a match to TRBD1. The clonotype was recovered from a human donor who donated a stem cell graft to a child with combined immunodeficiency. Sequencing used PBMCs from the stem cell graft donor, obtained from the stem cell graft. CDR3 nucleotides: TGCAGTGCTAGAAAGGACAGGGAAAACGAGCAGTACTTC. It translates to CSARKDRENEQYF.